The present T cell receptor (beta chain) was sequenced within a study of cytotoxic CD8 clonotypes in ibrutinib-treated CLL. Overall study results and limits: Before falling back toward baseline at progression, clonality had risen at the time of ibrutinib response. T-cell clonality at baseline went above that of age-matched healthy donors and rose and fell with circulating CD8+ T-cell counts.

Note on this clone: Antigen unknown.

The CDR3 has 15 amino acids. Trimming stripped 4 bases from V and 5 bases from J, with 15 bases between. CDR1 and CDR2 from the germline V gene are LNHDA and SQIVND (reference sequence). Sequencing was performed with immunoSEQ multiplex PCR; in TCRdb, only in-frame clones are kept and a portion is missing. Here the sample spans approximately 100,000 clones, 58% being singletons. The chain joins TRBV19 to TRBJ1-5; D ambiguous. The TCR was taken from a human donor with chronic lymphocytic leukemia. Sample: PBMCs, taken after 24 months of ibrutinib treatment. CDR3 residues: CASSTYNGLDQPQHF. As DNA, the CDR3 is TGTGCCAGTAGTACGTATAACGGCCTCGATCAGCCCCAGCATTTT.